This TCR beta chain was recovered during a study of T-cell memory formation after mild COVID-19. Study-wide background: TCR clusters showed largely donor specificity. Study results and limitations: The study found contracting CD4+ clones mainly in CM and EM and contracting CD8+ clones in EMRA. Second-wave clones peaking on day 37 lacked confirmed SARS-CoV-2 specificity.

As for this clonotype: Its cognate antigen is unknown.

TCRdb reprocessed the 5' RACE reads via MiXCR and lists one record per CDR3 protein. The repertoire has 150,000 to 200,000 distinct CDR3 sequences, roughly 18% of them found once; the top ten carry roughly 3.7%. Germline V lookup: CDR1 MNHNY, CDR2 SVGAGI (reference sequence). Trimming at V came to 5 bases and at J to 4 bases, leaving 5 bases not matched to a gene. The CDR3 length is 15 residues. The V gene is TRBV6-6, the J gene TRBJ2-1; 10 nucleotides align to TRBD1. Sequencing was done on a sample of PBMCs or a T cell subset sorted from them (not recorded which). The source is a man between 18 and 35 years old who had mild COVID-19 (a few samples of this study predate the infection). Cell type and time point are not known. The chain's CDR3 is CASSRTGGGYNEQFF. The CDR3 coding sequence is TGTGCCAGCAGTAGGACAGGGGGAGGATACAATGAGCAGTTCTTC.